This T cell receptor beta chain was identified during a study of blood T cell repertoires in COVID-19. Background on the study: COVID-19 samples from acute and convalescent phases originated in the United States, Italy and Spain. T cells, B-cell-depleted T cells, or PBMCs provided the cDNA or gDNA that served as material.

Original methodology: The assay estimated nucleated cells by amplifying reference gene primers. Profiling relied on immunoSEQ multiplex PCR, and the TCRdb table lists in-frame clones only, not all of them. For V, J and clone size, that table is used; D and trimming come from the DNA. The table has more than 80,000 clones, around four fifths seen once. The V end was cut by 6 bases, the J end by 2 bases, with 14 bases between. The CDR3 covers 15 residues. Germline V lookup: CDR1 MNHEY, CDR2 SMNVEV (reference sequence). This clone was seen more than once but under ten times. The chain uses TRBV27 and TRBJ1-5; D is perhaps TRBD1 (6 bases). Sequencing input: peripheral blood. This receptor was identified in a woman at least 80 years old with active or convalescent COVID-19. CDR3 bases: TGTGCCAGCAGACCACACAGGGACGGCAATCAGCCCCAGCATTTT. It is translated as CASRPHRDGNQPQHF.